The source of this TCR beta chain is a study of shared clonotypes between healthy human individuals (dated by TCRdb to the early 2020s). General notes on the study: Three men and a couple of women, aged 18 to 49 years, made up the cohort. For each donor, CD4 naive and CD4 memory were each given three plates, CD8 naive was given two plates, and CD8 memory was given one plate. Blood TCR repertoires of a handful of healthy adults were deeply sequenced to estimate repertoire size and the extent of clonotype sharing between individuals. To increase sequencing depth and limit assay-specific biases, TCR repertoire library preparation and sequencing were carried out by different laboratories using diverse techniques. Each donor's leukapheresis produced roughly between roughly 0.85 and 10 billion PBMCs. Broader findings and caveats from the paper: Sampling was restricted to blood, and TCR repertoires in tissues likely differ from the TCR repertoires found in blood. Across a few donors, approximately 5% of naive CD4, roughly 3.3% of naive CD8, under 2.5% of memory CD4, and approximately 0.4% of memory CD8 clonotypes were shared. Pairwise subsampling indicated that sequencing depth was expected to affect the degree of clonotype sharing among donors. Estimated clonotype richness was generally larger for naive than for memory subsets. The genetic and exposure-history diversity represented was limited by the small number of donors. Even with the large sequencing depth, rarefaction of the sorted-subset datasets indicated that sequencing was incomplete. Compared with non-shared clonotypes, clonotypes shared by all four sorted-subset donors had higher generation probabilities.

V loses 5 bases, J loses 3 bases, and the germline ends lie 11 bases apart. CDR1 and CDR2, per the germline V gene, are MNHEY and SVGAGI. The CDR3 sequence holds 14 residues, the cysteine and phenylalanine included. The entry retains the CDR3 DNA only, 42 bases that are in frame from base 1. The donors were healthy, HIV-negative adults who had no recently reported acute infections or vaccinations. All donors were Caucasian adults living in Nashville, Tennessee, USA. CD4+ T cells were enriched through magnetic negative selection, after which naive cells were positively selected on CD45RA and the remaining negative fraction served as the memory subset. After blood collection by leukapheresis, PBMCs were isolated using Ficoll-Histopaque density gradient centrifugation and then cryopreserved in the vapor phase of liquid nitrogen. Analytical flow cytometry was used to check the purity and quantity of each magnetically sorted T cell population. Genomic DNA was isolated from every sorted fraction and measured by UV absorbance on a Nanodrop 2000c.

A word on this clone: The specificity of this receptor is unknown. No base-level quality is on record; no much larger clone is a single base apart.

Using the deep immunoSEQ assay, TCR CDR3 regions were amplified from genomic DNA by multiplex PCR. Extracted genomic DNA from each cell subset was distributed evenly across all wells of several immunoSEQ 96-well plates, and each plate was treated as a replicate. For sorted subsets, approximately 190 ng of genomic DNA, equivalent to around 30,000 T cell genomes, went into each replicate PCR. The purified libraries were quantified using a Qubit 3.0 fluorometer, sized with a Bioanalyzer 2100, and then quantified again using the KAPA Library Quantification kit. A separate single-read 150-cycle Illumina NextSeq 550 flow cell was used to sequence each immunoSEQ 96-well plate. Per the source publication's procedure: Because only junctional sequences without quality scores were contained in the immunoSEQ output, filtering matching that applied to full-length reads could not be performed. Sequences were annotated with PyIR, a Python wrapper for IgBLAST v1.9, using IMGT germline references to assign V/J genes and CDR3. Reads were removed for weak V/J assignments (E-value above 1e-6), missing CDR3, stop codons, out-of-frame junctions, or ambiguous translated residues. V3J clonotypes were defined by identical inferred V gene, J gene, and CDR3 amino acid sequence. Percentage overlap between repertoires was calculated by dividing the number of shared unique clonotypes by the size of the smaller repertoire. RTK rarefaction, the Chao1 estimator, and Recon v2.1 estimates of unobserved clonotypes were used to assess repertoire richness. For all TCRbeta clonotypes obtained by the gDNA method from a handful of donors, generation probabilities were computed with OLGA. Here the immuneACCESS table is served through TCRdb, limited to in-frame sequences with V and J called. Missing clones are a known gap in these copies; in checked studies unresolved V genes cover under half, and the rest lacks a known reason. D and trimming come from the DNA, and the V and J calls and clone size come from that table. This sample lists fewer than 2.5 million clones; 93% were detected once. Of the sample, 0.35% to 0.45% is held by the ten largest clones.

The sequenced sample was naive CD4+ T cells from PBMCs. In the paper's terms, the cell subset or site label means: CD45RA+ positively selected. The receptor comes from a man aged 18-30 years in good health. Some clones in this sample may be carry-over from other donors' samples. The V gene is TRBV6-5 and the J gene is TRBJ1-5, with no D gene named confidently. The CDR3 in this case is CASSRTAYNQPQHF. The DNA is as follows: TGTGCCAGCAGTCGGACGGCGTACAATCAGCCCCAGCATTTT.